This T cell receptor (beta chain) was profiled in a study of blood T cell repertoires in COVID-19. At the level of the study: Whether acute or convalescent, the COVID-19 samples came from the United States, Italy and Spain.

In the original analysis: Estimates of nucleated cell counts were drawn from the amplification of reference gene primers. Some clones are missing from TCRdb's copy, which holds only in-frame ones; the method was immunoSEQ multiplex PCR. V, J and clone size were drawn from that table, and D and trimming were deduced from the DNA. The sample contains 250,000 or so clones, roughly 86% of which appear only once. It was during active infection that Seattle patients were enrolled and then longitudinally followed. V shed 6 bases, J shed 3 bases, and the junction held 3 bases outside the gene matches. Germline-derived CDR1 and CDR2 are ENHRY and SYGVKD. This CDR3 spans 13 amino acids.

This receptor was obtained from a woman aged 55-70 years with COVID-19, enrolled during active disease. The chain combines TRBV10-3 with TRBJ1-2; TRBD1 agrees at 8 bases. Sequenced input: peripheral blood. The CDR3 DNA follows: TGTGCCATCAGGGACAGGGCGGACTATGGCTACACCTTC. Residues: CAIRDRADYGYTF.